A single T cell receptor (beta chain) is shown here with its context. No antigen is known for it. As it was prepared, the TCRbeta library received unique molecular identifiers. TCRdb re-called the PCR reads through MiXCR, storing one row per CDR3 protein. The table records approximately 500,000 distinct CDR3 sequences, 27% of them present only once. The sample belongs to a study of T-cell reconstitution after alpha-beta-depleted transplantation in children. The study, taken as a whole, reports: High day-60 TCRbeta diversity in some patients came from surviving recipient T cells and thymic progenitors. Newly generated T cells supplied most T-cell counts and diversity one year post-transplant. About two months after transplant, alpha-beta T cells reportedly came from several hundred expanded graft clones.

V shed 2 bases and J shed 4 bases, with 23 bases lying between them. This CDR3 contains 18 residues. Germline CDR1 MNHNS, CDR2 SASEGT. This rearrangement joins TRBV6-1 to TRBJ1-2; D is undetermined. This TCR came from a boy less than two years old with Wiskott-Aldrich syndrome, due to receive a stem cell transplant. The specimen was PBMCs, collected before TCRalphabeta/CD19-depleted stem cell transplant. This CDR3 is CASSEFAEGLGWSYGYTF. Here the CDR3 DNA reads TGTGCCAGCAGTGAATTTGCGGAGGGCTTAGGGTGGTCCTATGGCTACACCTTC.